The rows below give T cell receptor beta chains drawn from one sample of a study of blood T cell repertoires in COVID-19. Only in-frame clones appear in the TCRdb table, and some are missing; sequencing was by immunoSEQ multiplex PCR. The data contain about 19,000 clones, more than 85% of them singletons. Sequenced: peripheral blood. The receptors here all came from a human donor in a cohort sampled during active COVID-19. CDR3s include the opening cysteine and the closing phenylalanine or tryptophan. Each record gives: D gene, V gene, clone size, J gene, CDR3 protein, CDR3 DNA. D genes are given only for firm matches. Clone size is given for some rows only: seen once, a few or many times, or a class if the clone is expanded.

D gene: TRBD2; V gene: TRBV28; clone size: .; J gene: TRBJ2-2; CDR3 protein: CASRLTSGRATGELFF; CDR3 DNA: TGTGCCAGCAGGCTTACTAGCGGGAGGGCCACCGGGGAGCTGTTTTTT
D gene: TRBD2; V gene: TRBV20-1; clone size: once; J gene: TRBJ2-1; CDR3 protein: CSASGTSGVYNEQFF; CDR3 DNA: TGCAGTGCCAGTGGGACTAGCGGGGTCTACAATGAGCAGTTCTTC
D gene: TRBD2; V gene: TRBV28; clone size: .; J gene: TRBJ2-1; CDR3 protein: CASTSGGDRRSYNEQFF; CDR3 DNA: TGTGCCAGCACTTCTGGGGGGGACCGTAGATCCTACAATGAGCAGTTCTTC
D gene: .; V gene: TRBV4-1; clone size: .; J gene: TRBJ1-1; CDR3 protein: CASSQLQIMNTEAFF; CDR3 DNA: TGCGCCAGCAGCCAACTACAGATCATGAACACTGAAGCTTTCTTT
D gene: .; V gene: TRBV28; clone size: .; J gene: TRBJ1-5; CDR3 protein: CASSFRGAQPQHF; CDR3 DNA: TGTGCCAGCAGTTTCCGGGGGGCTCAGCCCCAGCATTTT
D gene: TRBD2; V gene: TRBV9; clone size: .; J gene: TRBJ2-1; CDR3 protein: CASSATSGLNEQFF; CDR3 DNA: TGTGCCAGCAGCGCCACTAGCGGGTTGAATGAGCAGTTCTTC
D gene: TRBD2; V gene: TRBV7-6; clone size: .; J gene: TRBJ2-2; CDR3 protein: CASSAGWTSGITGTGELFF; CDR3 DNA: TGTGCCAGCAGCGCTGGATGGACTAGCGGGATTACAGGCACCGGGGAGCTGTTTTTT
D gene: TRBD1; V gene: TRBV23-1; clone size: once; J gene: TRBJ2-7; CDR3 protein: CASSQSSLEDRGNEQYF; CDR3 DNA: TGCGCCAGCAGTCAATCATCGCTAGAGGACAGGGGTAACGAGCAGTACTTC
D gene: .; V gene: TRBV4-1; clone size: .; J gene: TRBJ1-5; CDR3 protein: CASSQDRGIVNQPQHF; CDR3 DNA: TGCGCCAGCAGCCAAGACAGGGGCATCGTTAATCAGCCCCAGCATTTT
D gene: .; V gene: TRBV30; clone size: .; J gene: TRBJ2-7; CDR3 protein: CAWSVGRGEQYF; CDR3 DNA: TGTGCCTGGAGTGTTGGGCGGGGCGAGCAGTACTTC
D gene: TRBD2; V gene: TRBV6-5; clone size: .; J gene: TRBJ2-2; CDR3 protein: CASSYLSGRAPGELFF; CDR3 DNA: TGTGCCAGCAGTTACCTTAGCGGGAGGGCCCCCGGGGAGCTGTTTTTT
D gene: TRBD1; V gene: TRBV24-1; clone size: .; J gene: TRBJ1-3; CDR3 protein: CATSAPNRGGTGNTIYF; CDR3 DNA: TGTGCCACCAGTGCCCCTAATCGAGGGGGCACAGGAAACACCATATATTTT
D gene: .; V gene: TRBV12-3/TRBV12-4; clone size: once; J gene: TRBJ2-1; CDR3 protein: CASRREVNEQFF; CDR3 DNA: TGTGCCAGCAGAAGGGAGGTCAATGAGCAGTTCTTC
D gene: .; V gene: TRBV18; clone size: .; J gene: TRBJ1-2; CDR3 protein: CASSQGRNYGYTF; CDR3 DNA: TGTGCCAGCTCACAGGGGCGAAACTATGGCTACACCTTC
D gene: .; V gene: TRBV6-5; clone size: once; J gene: TRBJ2-3; CDR3 protein: CASRLRDTQYF; CDR3 DNA: TGTGCCAGCAGGCTGCGAGATACGCAGTATTTT
D gene: TRBD2; V gene: TRBV28; clone size: .; J gene: TRBJ2-3; CDR3 protein: CASSPGTSGTDTQYF; CDR3 DNA: TGTGCCAGCAGCCCCGGGACTAGCGGCACAGATACGCAGTATTTT
D gene: .; V gene: TRBV28; clone size: .; J gene: TRBJ2-1; CDR3 protein: CASNPQGSEQFF; CDR3 DNA: TGTGCCAGCAACCCACAGGGTAGTGAGCAGTTCTTC
D gene: .; V gene: TRBV28; clone size: .; J gene: TRBJ1-1; CDR3 protein: CATSNGIAEAFF; CDR3 DNA: TGTGCCACCTCCAATGGTATAGCTGAAGCTTTCTTT
D gene: .; V gene: TRBV14; clone size: .; J gene: TRBJ2-2; CDR3 protein: CASSHLGGTGELFF; CDR3 DNA: TGTGCCAGCAGCCACCTAGGCGGGACCGGGGAGCTGTTTTTT
D gene: .; V gene: TRBV4-1; clone size: .; J gene: TRBJ1-2; CDR3 protein: CASSQDRHPRSYTF; CDR3 DNA: TGCGCCAGCAGCCAAGATAGGCATCCGAGGAGCTACACCTTC
D gene: TRBD1; V gene: TRBV5-1; clone size: .; J gene: TRBJ1-3; CDR3 protein: CASSLAAGGSSGNTIYF; CDR3 DNA: TGCGCCAGCAGCTTGGCCGCAGGGGGCAGCTCTGGAAACACCATATATTTT
D gene: .; V gene: TRBV11-2; clone size: .; J gene: TRBJ2-2; CDR3 protein: CASSPTSSPGELFF; CDR3 DNA: TGTGCCAGCAGCCCCACTAGTAGCCCCGGGGAGCTGTTTTTT
D gene: TRBD2; V gene: TRBV6-5; clone size: .; J gene: TRBJ2-3; CDR3 protein: CASSASGRSRDTQYF; CDR3 DNA: TGTGCCAGCAGCGCTAGCGGGAGGAGTAGGGATACGCAGTATTTT
D gene: .; V gene: TRBV7-3; clone size: .; J gene: TRBJ2-3; CDR3 protein: CASSLRGDGVDTQYF; CDR3 DNA: TGTGCCAGCAGCTTAAGGGGAGATGGGGTGGATACGCAGTATTTT
D gene: TRBD1; V gene: TRBV10-3; clone size: .; J gene: TRBJ2-7; CDR3 protein: CAIRDRDLEQYF; CDR3 DNA: TGTGCCATCAGGGACAGGGATCTCGAGCAGTACTTC
D gene: TRBD2; V gene: TRBV6-1; clone size: once; J gene: TRBJ2-7; CDR3 protein: CASSVGTSGRGAYEQYF; CDR3 DNA: TGTGCCAGCAGTGTGGGGACTAGCGGGAGAGGGGCCTACGAGCAGTACTTC
D gene: TRBD1; V gene: TRBV7-8; clone size: .; J gene: TRBJ1-4; CDR3 protein: CASSLTPGGEKLFF; CDR3 DNA: TGTGCCAGCAGCTTAACCCCAGGGGGTGAAAAACTGTTTTTT
D gene: .; V gene: TRBV2; clone size: .; J gene: TRBJ2-7; CDR3 protein: CASSERASIGYEQYF; CDR3 DNA: TGTGCCAGCAGTGAGAGGGCCTCCATCGGTTACGAGCAGTACTTC
D gene: TRBD2; V gene: TRBV15; clone size: .; J gene: TRBJ2-7; CDR3 protein: CATSRDRIGRADEQYF; CDR3 DNA: TGTGCCACCAGCAGAGATCGAATCGGGAGGGCCGACGAGCAGTACTTC
D gene: .; V gene: TRBV4-1; clone size: .; J gene: TRBJ1-2; CDR3 protein: CASSPPSGTHNYGYTF; CDR3 DNA: TGCGCCAGCAGCCCTCCCTCCGGGACACACAACTATGGCTACACCTTC
D gene: TRBD2; V gene: TRBV6-5; clone size: .; J gene: TRBJ2-7; CDR3 protein: CASSPGTSGTEQYF; CDR3 DNA: TGTGCCAGCAGCCCCGGGACTAGCGGGACCGAGCAGTACTTC
D gene: .; V gene: TRBV4-1; clone size: .; J gene: TRBJ2-1; CDR3 protein: CASSQDRTSYNEQFF; CDR3 DNA: TGCGCCAGCAGCCAGGACAGAACCTCCTACAATGAGCAGTTCTTC
D gene: .; V gene: TRBV28; clone size: .; J gene: TRBJ1-2; CDR3 protein: CASSLPVKNYGYTF; CDR3 DNA: TGTGCCAGCAGTTTACCAGTCAAGAACTATGGCTACACCTTC
D gene: TRBD2; V gene: TRBV11-2; clone size: .; J gene: TRBJ2-7; CDR3 protein: CASSLDNPSGRAYEQYF; CDR3 DNA: TGTGCCAGCAGCTTAGATAATCCTAGCGGGAGGGCCTACGAGCAGTACTTC
D gene: TRBD1; V gene: TRBV5-1; clone size: .; J gene: TRBJ2-3; CDR3 protein: CASSLQGGGTDTQYF; CDR3 DNA: TGCGCCAGCAGCTTACAGGGGGGTGGCACAGATACGCAGTATTTT
D gene: .; V gene: TRBV19; clone size: .; J gene: TRBJ1-4; CDR3 protein: CASRNQATAGGKLFF; CDR3 DNA: TGTGCCAGCCGAAACCAGGCCACCGCCGGAGGAAAACTGTTTTTT
D gene: .; V gene: TRBV4-1; clone size: .; J gene: TRBJ2-7; CDR3 protein: CASSQDGQGFNEQYF; CDR3 DNA: TGCGCCAGCAGCCAAGATGGTCAGGGCTTCAACGAGCAGTACTTC
D gene: .; V gene: TRBV9; clone size: .; J gene: TRBJ2-1; CDR3 protein: CASSVVSEAYNEQFF; CDR3 DNA: TGTGCCAGCAGCGTAGTTAGCGAGGCCTACAATGAGCAGTTCTTC
D gene: TRBD1; V gene: TRBV5-1; clone size: .; J gene: TRBJ2-7; CDR3 protein: CASSTGTGLAEQYF; CDR3 DNA: TGCGCCAGCAGTACCGGGACAGGGTTGGCCGAGCAGTACTTC
D gene: .; V gene: TRBV3-1/TRBV3-2; clone size: .; J gene: TRBJ1-2; CDR3 protein: CASSQLSASLYGYTF; CDR3 DNA: TGTGCCAGCAGCCAACTCTCCGCGTCTCTCTATGGCTACACCTTC
D gene: .; V gene: TRBV11-2; clone size: .; J gene: TRBJ1-4; CDR3 protein: CASSLGTVEKLFF; CDR3 DNA: TGTGCCAGCAGCTTAGGGACAGTTGAAAAACTGTTTTTT
D gene: .; V gene: TRBV5-4; clone size: .; J gene: TRBJ2-7; CDR3 protein: CASSFLVGEQYF; CDR3 DNA: TGTGCCAGCAGCTTCCTGGTCGGGGAGCAGTACTTC
D gene: .; V gene: TRBV12-3/TRBV12-4; clone size: .; J gene: TRBJ2-5; CDR3 protein: CASSLQETQYF; CDR3 DNA: TGTGCCAGCAGTCTTCAAGAGACCCAGTACTTC
D gene: .; V gene: TRBV2; clone size: once; J gene: TRBJ1-6; CDR3 protein: CASSEQGGNSPLHF; CDR3 DNA: TGTGCCAGCAGTGAGCAAGGGGGTAATTCACCCCTCCACTTT
D gene: .; V gene: TRBV29-1; clone size: .; J gene: TRBJ1-1; CDR3 protein: CSVLTRVGNTEAFF; CDR3 DNA: TGCAGCGTTCTTACCAGGGTAGGAAACACTGAAGCTTTCTTT
D gene: TRBD1; V gene: TRBV30; clone size: once; J gene: TRBJ2-7; CDR3 protein: CAWNRDSYEQYF; CDR3 DNA: TGTGCCTGGAACAGGGACAGCTACGAGCAGTACTTC
D gene: .; V gene: TRBV30; clone size: .; J gene: TRBJ1-2; CDR3 protein: CAWSSGRNYGYTF; CDR3 DNA: TGTGCCTGGAGTTCAGGTCGCAACTATGGCTACACCTTC
D gene: .; V gene: TRBV9; clone size: .; J gene: TRBJ1-1; CDR3 protein: CASSESGNTEAFF; CDR3 DNA: TGTGCCAGCAGCGAGAGCGGGAACACTGAAGCTTTCTTT
D gene: .; V gene: TRBV28; clone size: .; J gene: TRBJ2-1; CDR3 protein: CASSSPHYRYYNEQFF; CDR3 DNA: TGTGCCAGCAGTTCCCCCCACTACCGCTACTACAATGAGCAGTTCTTC
D gene: .; V gene: TRBV15; clone size: .; J gene: TRBJ1-2; CDR3 protein: CATSRVKGLDYGYTF; CDR3 DNA: TGTGCCACCAGCAGAGTGAAGGGACTCGACTATGGCTACACCTTC
D gene: .; V gene: TRBV28; clone size: .; J gene: TRBJ2-5; CDR3 protein: CASSPAGSGSVGQTQYF; CDR3 DNA: TGTGCCAGCAGCCCGGCGGGGAGTGGGAGCGTTGGTCAGACCCAGTACTTC
D gene: .; V gene: TRBV28; clone size: .; J gene: TRBJ2-1; CDR3 protein: CASRGYGWEQFF; CDR3 DNA: TGTGCCAGCAGGGGCTATGGGTGGGAGCAGTTCTTC
D gene: TRBD2; V gene: TRBV6-5; clone size: .; J gene: TRBJ2-7; CDR3 protein: CASRQTSGFSYEQYF; CDR3 DNA: TGTGCCAGCAGGCAGACTAGCGGGTTCTCCTACGAGCAGTACTTC
D gene: .; V gene: TRBV3-1/TRBV3-2; clone size: .; J gene: TRBJ2-3; CDR3 protein: CASSHWGQHLADRFDTQYF; CDR3 DNA: TGTGCCAGCAGCCATTGGGGCCAGCATTTGGCCGACAGGTTTGATACGCAGTATTTT